These T cell receptor beta chains were read from a single sample in a study of glioma-infiltrating T cells after dendritic cell vaccination. Generated by immunoSEQ multiplex PCR, the TCRdb table keeps only in-frame clones and is missing some. Of roughly 51,000 clones listed, over 75% were seen once; the top ten hold 11%. This specimen was blood, taken before dendritic cell vaccination. These receptors came from a human donor with glioblastoma. Both conserved end residues are part of each CDR3. A D gene is named only where the DNA matches it firmly. Where a row states a size, it is once, few, many or the class of an expanded clone; other rows omit it.

V gene: TRBV15; J gene: TRBJ2-7; D gene: TRBD1; clone size: -; CDR3 DNA: TGTGCCACCAGCAGAGGGGGACAGGGGGCTTACGAGCAGTACTTC; CDR3 protein: CATSRGGQGAYEQYF
V gene: TRBV6-4; J gene: TRBJ2-7; D gene: TRBD2; clone size: -; CDR3 DNA: TGTGCCGCCAAGCCCCGACTAGCACAATTATTAACCTACGAGCAGTACTTC; CDR3 protein: CAAKPRLAQLLTYEQYF
V gene: TRBV5-1; J gene: TRBJ1-1; D gene: -; clone size: -; CDR3 DNA: TGCGCCAGCAGTAAGGGGCCACCGGACACTGAAGCTTTCTTT; CDR3 protein: CASSKGPPDTEAFF
V gene: TRBV6-5; J gene: TRBJ1-6; D gene: TRBD1; clone size: -; CDR3 DNA: TGTGCCAGCAGTTTACAGGGGGCGGGTAATTCACCCCTCCACTTT; CDR3 protein: CASSLQGAGNSPLHF
V gene: TRBV19; J gene: TRBJ1-2; D gene: TRBD1; clone size: -; CDR3 DNA: TGTGCCAGTAGTCTGGGACAGGGCTACACCTTC; CDR3 protein: CASSLGQGYTF
V gene: TRBV30; J gene: TRBJ1-2; D gene: -; clone size: -; CDR3 DNA: TGTGCCTGGGCATCAGACAGAAACGATGGCTACACCTTC; CDR3 protein: CAWASDRNDGYTF
V gene: TRBV5-1; J gene: TRBJ2-3; D gene: TRBD1; clone size: -; CDR3 DNA: TGCGCCAGCAGCCCGCGCGGGACAGGGAGCACAGATACGCAGTATTTT; CDR3 protein: CASSPRGTGSTDTQYF
V gene: TRBV5-6; J gene: TRBJ2-7; D gene: TRBD1; clone size: -; CDR3 DNA: TGTGCCAGCAGCACTGAGACAGGGGATCCCTACGAGCAGTACTTC; CDR3 protein: CASSTETGDPYEQYF
V gene: TRBV6-5; J gene: TRBJ1-1; D gene: -; clone size: -; CDR3 DNA: TGTGCCAGCAGTATGGGTAACAGGGAAGCTTTCTTT; CDR3 protein: CASSMGNREAFF
V gene: TRBV9; J gene: TRBJ2-7; D gene: -; clone size: -; CDR3 DNA: TGTGCCAGCAGCGTAGGCGGGGTATTGGCTACCTACGAGCAGTACTTC; CDR3 protein: CASSVGGVLATYEQYF
V gene: TRBV2; J gene: TRBJ2-3; D gene: TRBD1; clone size: -; CDR3 DNA: TGTGCCAGCAGTGGGGGGACAGGGAGCATAGATACGCAGTATTTT; CDR3 protein: CASSGGTGSIDTQYF
V gene: TRBV9; J gene: TRBJ1-2; D gene: -; clone size: -; CDR3 DNA: TGTGCCAGCAGCGTAGAGGACCAGGGCTATGGCTACACCTTC; CDR3 protein: CASSVEDQGYGYTF
V gene: TRBV5-1; J gene: TRBJ2-6; D gene: -; clone size: -; CDR3 DNA: TGCGCCAGTCAGAAACAGGGCACGAGCTCTGGGGCCAACGTCCTGACTTTC; CDR3 protein: CASQKQGTSSGANVLTF
V gene: TRBV6-1; J gene: TRBJ1-2; D gene: -; clone size: -; CDR3 DNA: TGTGCCAGCAGTGAAGCGCTCGCGGCAATCGCTGGCTACACCTTC; CDR3 protein: CASSEALAAIAGYTF
V gene: TRBV6-5; J gene: TRBJ2-5; D gene: -; clone size: few; CDR3 DNA: TGTGCCAGCAGTTACACCTCGGGAATGGTGGAGACCCAGTACTTC; CDR3 protein: CASSYTSGMVETQYF
V gene: TRBV5-4; J gene: TRBJ2-2; D gene: -; clone size: once; CDR3 DNA: TGTGCCAGCAGCTTGCCCATCGGGGAGCTGTTTTTT; CDR3 protein: CASSLPIGELFF
V gene: TRBV7-3; J gene: TRBJ2-3; D gene: TRBD1; clone size: -; CDR3 DNA: TGTGCCAGCAGCTACCTAGGGACAGGGGGGACAGATACGCAGTATTTT; CDR3 protein: CASSYLGTGGTDTQYF
V gene: TRBV12-5; J gene: TRBJ1-3; D gene: -; clone size: -; CDR3 DNA: TGTGCTAGTGGTTTCCTTTTATCTGGAAACACCATATATTTT; CDR3 protein: CASGFLLSGNTIYF
V gene: TRBV10-3; J gene: TRBJ1-1; D gene: -; clone size: -; CDR3 DNA: TGTGCCATCAGCGCCCATGAGGGGAGGGACACTGAAGCTTTCTTT; CDR3 protein: CAISAHEGRDTEAFF
V gene: TRBV5-1; J gene: TRBJ1-5; D gene: TRBD1; clone size: -; CDR3 DNA: TGCGCCAGCAGCTTGGCAGGGGGCGTCAATCAGCCCCAGCATTTT; CDR3 protein: CASSLAGGVNQPQHF